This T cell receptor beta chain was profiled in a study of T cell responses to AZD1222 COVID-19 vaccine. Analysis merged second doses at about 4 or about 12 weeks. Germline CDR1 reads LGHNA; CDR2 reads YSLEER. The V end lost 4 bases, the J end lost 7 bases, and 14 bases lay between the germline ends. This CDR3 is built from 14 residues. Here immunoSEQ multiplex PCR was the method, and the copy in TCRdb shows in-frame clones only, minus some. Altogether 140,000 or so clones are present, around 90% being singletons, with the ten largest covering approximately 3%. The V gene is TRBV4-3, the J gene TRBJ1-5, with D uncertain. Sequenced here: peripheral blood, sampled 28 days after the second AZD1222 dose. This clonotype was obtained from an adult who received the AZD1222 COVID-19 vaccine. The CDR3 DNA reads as TGCGCCAGCAGCCCGCAATGGGGAGGCCAGCCCCAGCATTTT. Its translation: CASSPQWGGQPQHF.